The clone carrying this T cell receptor (beta chain) showed up just a few times. Time point indicated: blood at routine non-recurrence follow-up after resection. Whole RNA obtained from tumor, nontumor lung or frozen PBMC underwent sequencing without sorting. MiXCR, run by TCRdb on the 5' RACE reads, gives a single entry per CDR3 protein. The data show 95,000 to 130,000 distinct CDR3 sequences, about 12% seen once. V dropped 4 bases and J dropped 4; count of bases not matched to a gene: 8. The CDR3 has 16 residues. In germline, CDR1 is SGHNT, CDR2 YYREEE (reference sequence). This entry is derived from a study of spatial heterogeneity in lung cancer.

The chain has TRBV5-4 and TRBJ2-2, with 9 bases matching TRBD1. This sequence originates from a male donor with early-stage non-small cell lung cancer. Sequences were derived from PBMCs, sampled at follow-up. The CDR3 bases are TGTGCCAGCAGCCCGGGACAGGGAAGATCCACCGGGGAGCTGTTTTTT. This translates into CASSPGQGRSTGELFF.